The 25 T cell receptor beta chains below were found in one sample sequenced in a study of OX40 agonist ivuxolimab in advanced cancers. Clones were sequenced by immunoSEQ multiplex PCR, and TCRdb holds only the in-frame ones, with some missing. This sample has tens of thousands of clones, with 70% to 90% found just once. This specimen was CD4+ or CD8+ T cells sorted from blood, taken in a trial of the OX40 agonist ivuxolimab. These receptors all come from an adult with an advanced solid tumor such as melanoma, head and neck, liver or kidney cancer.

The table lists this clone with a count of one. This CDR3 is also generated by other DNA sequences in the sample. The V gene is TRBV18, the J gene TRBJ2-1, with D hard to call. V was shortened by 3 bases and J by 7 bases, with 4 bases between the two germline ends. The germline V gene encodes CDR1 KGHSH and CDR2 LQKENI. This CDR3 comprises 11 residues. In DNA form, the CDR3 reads TGTGCCAGCTCACCGGATAATGAGCAGTTCTTC. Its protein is CASSPDNEQFF.

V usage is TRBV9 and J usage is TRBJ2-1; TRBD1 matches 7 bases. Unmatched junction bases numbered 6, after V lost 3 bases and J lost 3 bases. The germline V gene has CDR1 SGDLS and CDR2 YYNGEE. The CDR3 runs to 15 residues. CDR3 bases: TGTGCCAGCAGCGCCGGGACAGCTAACTACAATGAGCAGTTCTTC. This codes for CASSAGTANYNEQFF. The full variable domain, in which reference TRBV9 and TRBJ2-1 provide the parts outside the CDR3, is DSGVTQTPKHLITATGQRVTLRCSPRSGDLSVYWYQQSLDQGLQFLIQYYNGEERAKGNILERFSAQQFPDLHSELNLSSLELGDSALYFCASSAGTANYNEQFFGPGTRLTVL.

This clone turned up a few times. Here the CDR3 DNA reads TGTGCCAGCAGTCGAGCTAGCGGGGGTCAAGAGACCCAGTACTTC. This translates into CASSRASGGQETQYF. The J gene is TRBJ2-5, the V gene TRBV6-1; 10 positions match TRBD2. V was clipped by 5 bases and J by 2 bases; unmatched bases: 5. This CDR3 is built from 15 residues. CDR1 MNHNS and CDR2 SASEGT come from the germline V gene.

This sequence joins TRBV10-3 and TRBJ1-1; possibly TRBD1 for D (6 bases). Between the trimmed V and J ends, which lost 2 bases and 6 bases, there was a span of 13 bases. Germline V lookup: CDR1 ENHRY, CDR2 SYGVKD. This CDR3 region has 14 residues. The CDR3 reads CAISEPDRKPEAFF. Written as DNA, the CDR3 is TGTGCCATCAGTGAGCCGGACAGAAAGCCTGAAGCTTTCTTT.

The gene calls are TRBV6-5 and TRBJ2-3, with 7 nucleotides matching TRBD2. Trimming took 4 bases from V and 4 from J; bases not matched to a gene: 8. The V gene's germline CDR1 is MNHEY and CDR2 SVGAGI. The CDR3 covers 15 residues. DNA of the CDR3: TGTGCCAGCAGTTCGGGCGGGAGTAGGGCAGATACGCAGTATTTT. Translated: CASSSGGSRADTQYF.

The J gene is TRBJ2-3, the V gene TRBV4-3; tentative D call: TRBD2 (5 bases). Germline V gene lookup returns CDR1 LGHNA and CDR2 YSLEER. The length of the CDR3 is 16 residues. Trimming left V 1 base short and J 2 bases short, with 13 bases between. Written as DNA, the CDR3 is TGCGCCAGCAGCCAAGCATTTAGGGAGTTCACAGATACGCAGTATTTT. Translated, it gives CASSQAFREFTDTQYF.

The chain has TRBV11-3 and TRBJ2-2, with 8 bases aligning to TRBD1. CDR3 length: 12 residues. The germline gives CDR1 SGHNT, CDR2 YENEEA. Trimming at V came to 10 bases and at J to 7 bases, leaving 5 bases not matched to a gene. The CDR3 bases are TGTGCCACAGGACAGGGTATCGGGGAGCTGTTTTTT. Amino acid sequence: CATGQGIGELFF. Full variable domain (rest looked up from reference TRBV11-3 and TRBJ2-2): EAGVVQSPRYKIIEKKQPVAFWCNPISGHNTLYWYLQNLGQGPELLIRYENEEAVDDSQLPKDRFSAERLKGVDSTLKIQPAELGDSAVYLCATGQGIGELFFGEGSRLTVL.

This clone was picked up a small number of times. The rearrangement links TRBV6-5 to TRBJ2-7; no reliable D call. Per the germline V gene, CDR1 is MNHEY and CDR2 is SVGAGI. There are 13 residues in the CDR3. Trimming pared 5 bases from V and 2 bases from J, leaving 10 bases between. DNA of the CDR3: TGTGCCAGCAGTACAGATCCCACCTACGAGCAGTACTTC. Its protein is CASSTDPTYEQYF.

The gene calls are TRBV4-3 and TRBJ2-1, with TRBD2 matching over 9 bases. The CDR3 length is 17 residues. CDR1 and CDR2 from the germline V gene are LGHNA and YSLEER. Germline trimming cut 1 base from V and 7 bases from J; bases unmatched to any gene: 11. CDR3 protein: CASSQVMSGRPSNEQFF. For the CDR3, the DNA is TGCGCCAGCAGCCAAGTGATGAGCGGGAGGCCGAGTAATGAGCAGTTCTTC.

The CDR3 sequence is CATGRETSYEQYF. CDR3 coding DNA: TGTGCCACCGGGAGAGAGACCTCCTACGAGCAGTACTTC. The chain carries TRBV10-3 and TRBJ2-7; D may be TRBD2 (6 bases). V lost 10 bases and J 0 bases, leaving 13 bases between the germline ends. CDR3 length: 13 amino acids. The V gene's germline CDR1 is ENHRY and CDR2 SYGVKD.

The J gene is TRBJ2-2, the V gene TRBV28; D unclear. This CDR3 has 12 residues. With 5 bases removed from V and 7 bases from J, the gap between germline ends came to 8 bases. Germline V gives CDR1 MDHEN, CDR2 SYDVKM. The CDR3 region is CASSPPFGELFF. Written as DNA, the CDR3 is TGTGCCAGCAGTCCCCCCTTCGGGGAGCTGTTTTTT.

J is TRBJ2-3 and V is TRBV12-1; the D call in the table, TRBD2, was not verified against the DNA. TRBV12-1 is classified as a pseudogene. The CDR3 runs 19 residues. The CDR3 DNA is TGTGCCAGCAGCTGTTGTGGGGGTGGGGATAGCGGGATGAGGGATACGCAGTATTTT. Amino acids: CASSCCGGGDSGMRDTQYF.

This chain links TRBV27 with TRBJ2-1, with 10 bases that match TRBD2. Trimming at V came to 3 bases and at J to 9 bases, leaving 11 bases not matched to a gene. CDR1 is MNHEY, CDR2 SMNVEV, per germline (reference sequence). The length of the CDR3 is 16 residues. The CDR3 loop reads CASSLDSGRPTSEQFF. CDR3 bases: TGTGCCAGCAGTTTGGATAGCGGGAGGCCCACCAGTGAGCAGTTCTTC.

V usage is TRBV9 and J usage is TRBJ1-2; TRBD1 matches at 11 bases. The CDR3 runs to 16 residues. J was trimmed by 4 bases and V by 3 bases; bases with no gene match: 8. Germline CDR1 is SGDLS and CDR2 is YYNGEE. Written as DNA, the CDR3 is TGTGCCAGCAGCGCATTAGGACAGGGGGCAGTCTATGGCTACACCTTC. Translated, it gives CASSALGQGAVYGYTF. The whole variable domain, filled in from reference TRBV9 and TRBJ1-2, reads DSGVTQTPKHLITATGQRVTLRCSPRSGDLSVYWYQQSLDQGLQFLIQYYNGEERAKGNILERFSAQQFPDLHSELNLSSLELGDSALYFCASSALGQGAVYGYTFGSGTRLTVV.

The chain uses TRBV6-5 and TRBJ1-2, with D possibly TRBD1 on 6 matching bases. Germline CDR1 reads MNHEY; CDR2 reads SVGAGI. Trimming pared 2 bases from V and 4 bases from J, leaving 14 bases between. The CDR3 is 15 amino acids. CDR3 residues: CASSYGGGGIYGYTF. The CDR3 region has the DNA TGTGCCAGCAGTTACGGAGGGGGGGGAATCTATGGCTACACCTTC.

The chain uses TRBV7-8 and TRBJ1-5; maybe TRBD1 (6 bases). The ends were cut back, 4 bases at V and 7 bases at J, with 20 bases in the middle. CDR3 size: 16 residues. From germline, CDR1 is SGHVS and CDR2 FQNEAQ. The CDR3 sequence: CASSSEDSPVWQPQHF. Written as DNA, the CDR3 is TGTGCCAGCAGCTCAGAGGACAGTCCGGTTTGGCAGCCCCAGCATTTT.

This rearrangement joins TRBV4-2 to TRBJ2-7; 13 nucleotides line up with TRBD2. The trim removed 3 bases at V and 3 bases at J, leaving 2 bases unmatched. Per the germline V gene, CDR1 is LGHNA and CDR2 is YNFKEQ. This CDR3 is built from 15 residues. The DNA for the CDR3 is TGTGCCAGCAGCCAGGGGACTAGCGGGATCTACGAGCAGTACTTC. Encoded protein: CASSQGTSGIYEQYF.

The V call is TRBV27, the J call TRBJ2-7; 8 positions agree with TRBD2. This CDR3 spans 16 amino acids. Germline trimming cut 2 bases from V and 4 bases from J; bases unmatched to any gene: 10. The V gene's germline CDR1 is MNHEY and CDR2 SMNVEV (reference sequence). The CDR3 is CASSLHPGTSAYEQYF. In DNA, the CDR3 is TGTGCCAGCAGTTTACATCCCGGGACTAGTGCGTACGAGCAGTACTTC.

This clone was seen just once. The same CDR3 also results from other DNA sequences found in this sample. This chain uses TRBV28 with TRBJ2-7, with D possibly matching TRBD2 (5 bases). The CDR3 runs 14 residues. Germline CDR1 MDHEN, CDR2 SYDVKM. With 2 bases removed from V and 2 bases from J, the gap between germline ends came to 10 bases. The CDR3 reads CASSLESGPYEQYF. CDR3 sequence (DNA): TGTGCCAGCAGTTTAGAGAGCGGACCCTACGAGCAGTACTTC.

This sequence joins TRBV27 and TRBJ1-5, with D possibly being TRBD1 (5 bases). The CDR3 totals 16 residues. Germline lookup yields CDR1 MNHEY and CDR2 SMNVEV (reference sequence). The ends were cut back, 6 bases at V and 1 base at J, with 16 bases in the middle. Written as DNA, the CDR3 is TGTGCCAGCAGGGGGGAGGGGATTGGGAGCAATCAGCCCCAGCATTTT. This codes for CASRGEGIGSNQPQHF.

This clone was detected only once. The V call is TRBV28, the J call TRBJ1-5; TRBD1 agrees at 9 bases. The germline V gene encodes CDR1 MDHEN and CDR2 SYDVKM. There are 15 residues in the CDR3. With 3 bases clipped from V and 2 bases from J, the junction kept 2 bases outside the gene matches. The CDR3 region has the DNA TGTGCCAGCAGTTTGACAGGGGGACGCAATCAGCCCCAGCATTTT. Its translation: CASSLTGGRNQPQHF.

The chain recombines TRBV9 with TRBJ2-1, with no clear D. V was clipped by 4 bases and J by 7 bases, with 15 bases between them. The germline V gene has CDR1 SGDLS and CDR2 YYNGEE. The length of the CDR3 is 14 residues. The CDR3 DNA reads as TGTGCCAGCAGCCCCGGCCCCCCAAGGAATGAGCAGTTCTTC. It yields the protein CASSPGPPRNEQFF.

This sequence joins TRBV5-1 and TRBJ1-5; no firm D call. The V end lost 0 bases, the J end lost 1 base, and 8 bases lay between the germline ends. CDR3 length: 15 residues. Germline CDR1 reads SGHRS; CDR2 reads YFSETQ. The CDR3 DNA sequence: TGCGCCAGCAGCTTGGCGGGTGGAAGCAATCAGCCCCAGCATTTT. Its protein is CASSLAGGSNQPQHF.

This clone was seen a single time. CDR3 in amino acids: CASSPIRGSTEAFF. For the CDR3, the DNA is TGTGCCAGCAGCCCCATTCGGGGGAGCACTGAAGCTTTCTTT. The rearrangement joins TRBV11-2 to TRBJ1-1, with a tentative D call TRBD1 (5 bases). Germline CDR1 is SGHAT and CDR2 is FQNNGV. The CDR3 covers 14 residues. Between the trimmed V and J ends, which lost 5 bases and 4 bases, there was a span of 14 bases.

CDR3 residues: CASSQDRISGHQPQHF. The DNA for the CDR3 is TGCGCCAGCAGCCAAGATAGAATTTCAGGTCATCAGCCCCAGCATTTT. This chain joins TRBV4-3 and TRBJ1-5; no reliable D call. The CDR3 consists of 16 residues. Trimming took off 0 bases at V and 5 bases at J, with 14 bases between the two ends. Looked up from germline, CDR1 is LGHNA and CDR2 is YSLEER.